A single TCR beta chain is shown here with its context. TCRdb's table, derived via immunoSEQ multiplex PCR, lists solely in-frame clones and lacks some. Here the sample spans approximately 360,000 clones, approximately 89% being singletons. These data come from a study of blood T cell repertoires in COVID-19. Study background: Donors in Cohort 3 who had recovered were those with two negative PCRs, healthcare professional clearance, or resolution of their symptoms.

V lost 2 bases, J lost 0 bases, and 10 bases lay in between. Germline values: CDR1 MGHRA, CDR2 YSYEKL. This CDR3 has 15 amino acids. Participants were aged about 18 to 89 years, lived in around 25 US areas, and enrolled virtually. The sample consisted of PBMCs or T cells enriched from blood (not recorded which). V gene TRBV4-1 combines with J gene TRBJ1-1; the D gene is possibly TRBD1 (5 bases). The origin of this receptor is a man in his forties in a cohort exposed to, infected with or recovered from COVID-19 (not recorded which). The CDR3 region has the DNA TGCGCCAGCAGCCAAACAGGTATAATGAACACTGAAGCTTTCTTT. Residues: CASSQTGIMNTEAFF.